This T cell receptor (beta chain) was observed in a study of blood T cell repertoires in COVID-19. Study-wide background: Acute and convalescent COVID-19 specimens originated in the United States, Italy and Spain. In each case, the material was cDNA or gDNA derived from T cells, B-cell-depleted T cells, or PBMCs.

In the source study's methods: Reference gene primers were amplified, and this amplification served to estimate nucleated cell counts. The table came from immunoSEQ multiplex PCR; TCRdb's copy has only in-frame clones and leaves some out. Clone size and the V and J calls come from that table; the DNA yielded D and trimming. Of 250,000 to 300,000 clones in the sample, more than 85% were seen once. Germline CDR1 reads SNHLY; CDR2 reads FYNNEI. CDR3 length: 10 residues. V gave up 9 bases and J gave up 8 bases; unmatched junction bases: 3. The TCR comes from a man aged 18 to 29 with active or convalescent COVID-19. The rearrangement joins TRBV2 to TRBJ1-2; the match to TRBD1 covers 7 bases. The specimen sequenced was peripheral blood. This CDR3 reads CASYRGGYTF. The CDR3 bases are TGTGCCAGTTACAGGGGCGGCTACACCTTC.